These T cell receptor beta chains were read from a single sample in a study of T-cell reconstitution after alpha-beta-depleted transplantation in children. TCRdb re-called the PCR reads with MiXCR, one entry per CDR3 protein. Here the sample spans fewer than 250,000 distinct CDR3 sequences, roughly 8.2% being singletons. Sequencing was performed on PBMCs, mostly from graft donor cells, taken 180 days after TCRalphabeta/CD19-depleted stem cell transplant. The origin of the receptors is a male patient younger than 18 who had a stem cell transplant for acute lymphoblastic leukemia, so the T cells may come from the graft donor. Both conserved end residues are part of each CDR3. D genes are given only for firm matches. Clone size is stated in some rows and not others, as once, few, many or a class when expanded.

d_call,clone_size,j_call,v_call,cdr3_aa,cdr3_nt
.,many,TRBJ1-2,TRBV18,CASSPVEGKGGYTF,TGTGCCAGCTCACCCGTCGAGGGAAAAGGTGGCTACACCTTC
.,many,TRBJ2-7,TRBV6-5,CASSYSKNNWKRYEQYF,TGTGCCAGCAGTTACTCGAAAAATAATTGGAAACGCTACGAGCAGTACTTC
.,many,TRBJ2-5,TRBV6-5,CASRQKGRQETQYF,TGTGCCAGCAGACAAAAAGGGCGCCAAGAGACCCAGTACTTC
.,many,TRBJ1-1,TRBV5-1,CASSLDHGNTEAFF,TGCGCCAGCAGCCTTGATCACGGGAACACTGAAGCTTTCTTT
.,many,TRBJ2-1,TRBV12-3/TRBV12-4,CASSRWTDGSEQFF,TGTGCCAGCAGCCGGTGGACAGACGGGAGTGAGCAGTTCTTC
.,many,TRBJ1-2,TRBV4-3,CASSQELANYGYTF,TGCGCCAGCAGCCAAGAGTTAGCCAACTATGGCTACACCTTC
.,many,TRBJ2-7,TRBV12-3/TRBV12-4,CASSPRDLYEQYF,TGTGCCAGCAGTCCCAGGGATCTCTACGAGCAGTACTTC
TRBD2,many,TRBJ2-2,TRBV27,CASSFGTSGAGELFF,TGTGCCAGCAGTTTTGGGACTAGCGGGGCCGGGGAGCTGTTTTTT
.,few,TRBJ2-1,TRBV5-1,CASSLITPWDEQFF,TGCGCCAGCAGCTTGATCACGCCCTGGGATGAGCAGTTCTTC
TRBD2,many,TRBJ2-3,TRBV5-1,CASSRGLAGGPDTQYF,TGCGCCAGCAGCCGGGGGTTGGCGGGGGGCCCAGATACGCAGTATTTT
.,many,TRBJ2-7,TRBV15,CATSRGWGSYEQYF,TGTGCCACCAGCAGAGGGTGGGGGTCCTACGAGCAGTACTTC
.,many,TRBJ2-3,TRBV6-6,CASRLADTQYF,TGTGCCAGCAGACTAGCAGATACGCAGTATTTT
.,many,TRBJ2-1,TRBV28,CATDHANEQFF,TGTGCCACCGATCATGCCAATGAGCAGTTCTTC
TRBD1,many,TRBJ1-2,TRBV19,CASSTGTVAPVNYGYTF,TGTGCCAGTAGTACCGGGACAGTCGCTCCGGTTAACTATGGCTACACCTTC
.,few,TRBJ1-2,TRBV3-1,CASSQEGSEALYGYTF,TGTGCCAGCAGCCAAGAAGGCAGTGAGGCCCTCTATGGCTACACCTTC
TRBD2,many,TRBJ2-1,TRBV5-1,CASRLLAGGTYNEQFF,TGCGCCAGCAGATTACTAGCGGGAGGAACCTACAATGAGCAGTTCTTC
TRBD1,many,TRBJ2-5,TRBV12-3/TRBV12-4,CASSAQGAATQYF,TGTGCCAGCAGTGCACAGGGGGCGGCGACCCAGTACTTC
.,many,TRBJ1-1,TRBV29-1,CSVGQDSTIMNTEAFF,TGCAGCGTTGGACAGGACTCCACAATAATGAACACTGAAGCTTTCTTT
TRBD2,many,TRBJ2-5,TRBV5-1,CASSLYSGGQETQYF,TGCGCCAGCAGCTTGTACAGCGGGGGACAAGAGACCCAGTACTTC
.,many,TRBJ2-3,TRBV9,CASSEQGLRAQYF,TGTGCCAGCAGCGAGCAGGGTTTGAGGGCGCAGTATTTT
TRBD2,.,TRBJ2-1,TRBV5-6,CASSPDRAGGNEQFF,TGTGCCAGCAGCCCCGATCGAGCGGGAGGCAATGAGCAGTTCTTC
.,many,TRBJ2-5,TRBV11-2,CASSLWGDREETQYF,TGTGCCAGCAGCTTGTGGGGTGACCGAGAAGAGACCCAGTACTTC
TRBD1,many,TRBJ2-2,TRBV27,CASSRGTVLSTGELFF,TGTGCCAGCAGCCGAGGGACAGTCCTGAGCACCGGGGAGCTGTTTTTT
.,many,TRBJ2-1,TRBV10-2,CASRRGPSYNEQFF,TGCGCCAGCCGGAGGGGCCCCTCCTACAATGAGCAGTTCTTC
TRBD1,many,TRBJ2-1,TRBV24-1,CATSDFATRDRGVRNEQFF,TGTGCCACCAGTGATTTTGCTACCAGGGACAGGGGAGTGAGAAATGAGCAGTTCTTC
TRBD2,many,TRBJ2-1,TRBV5-1,CASSPITSGGPYNEQFF,TGCGCCAGCAGCCCGATCACTAGCGGGGGGCCCTACAATGAGCAGTTCTTC
.,many,TRBJ1-5,TRBV4-3,CASSQDRVSNQPQHF,TGCGCCAGCAGCCAAGACAGGGTGAGCAATCAGCCCCAGCATTTT
.,many,TRBJ2-1,TRBV20-1,CSARARINEQFF,TGCAGTGCTAGAGCTAGAATCAATGAGCAGTTCTTC
.,many,TRBJ2-7,TRBV6-2/TRBV6-3,CASSYPAQSSYEQYF,TGTGCCAGCAGTTACCCAGCACAGAGCTCCTACGAGCAGTACTTC
TRBD1,many,TRBJ2-5,TRBV9,CASSVRADRVETQYF,TGTGCCAGCAGCGTAAGGGCCGACAGGGTAGAGACCCAGTACTTC
.,many,TRBJ1-6,TRBV19,CASRRESSYNSPLHF,TGTGCCAGTAGGAGGGAAAGCTCCTATAATTCACCCCTCCACTTT
TRBD1,many,TRBJ1-5,TRBV10-3,CATGGQASNQPQHF,TGTGCCACGGGGGGACAGGCTAGCAATCAGCCCCAGCATTTT
.,many,TRBJ1-1,TRBV5-1,CASSLEPNTEAFF,TGCGCCAGCAGCTTGGAACCGAACACTGAAGCTTTCTTT
.,many,TRBJ1-4,TRBV18,CASSPQGREKLFF,TGTGCCAGCTCACCTCAAGGAAGAGAAAAACTGTTTTTT
TRBD1,many,TRBJ2-3,TRBV12-3/TRBV12-4,CASSEQGDADTQYF,TGTGCCAGCAGTGAACAGGGGGACGCAGATACGCAGTATTTT
TRBD1,many,TRBJ2-5,TRBV5-1,CASSMGQGPPKLETQYF,TGCGCCAGCAGCATGGGACAGGGGCCCCCTAAACTGGAGACCCAGTACTTC
TRBD2,many,TRBJ2-3,TRBV28,CASSQGLAGVHTQYF,TGTGCCAGCAGTCAGGGACTAGCGGGAGTACATACGCAGTATTTT
.,many,TRBJ2-1,TRBV28,CASSSLGSLAYNEQFF,TGTGCCAGCAGTTCATTAGGCTCTCTAGCCTACAATGAGCAGTTCTTC
.,many,TRBJ1-5,TRBV28,CASQRGGKTANQPQHF,TGTGCCAGTCAGAGGGGGGGTAAAACTGCCAATCAGCCCCAGCATTTT
.,.,TRBJ1-4,TRBV5-6,CASSLGHTNEKLFF,TGTGCCAGCAGCTTGGGACATACGAATGAAAAACTGTTTTTT
.,many,TRBJ1-2,TRBV20-1,CSARTGAYGYTF,TGCAGTGCTAGAACCGGGGCCTATGGCTACACCTTC
.,many,TRBJ1-6,TRBV28,CASSLGSPLHF,TGTGCCAGCAGTTTAGGGTCACCCCTCCACTTT
.,many,TRBJ1-6,TRBV7-9,CASSFFPPLHF,TGTGCCAGCAGCTTCTTCCCACCCCTCCACTTT
TRBD1,many,TRBJ2-3,TRBV20-1,CSATGQGAGTDTQYF,TGCAGTGCTACAGGACAGGGGGCTGGGACAGATACGCAGTATTTT
TRBD2,many,TRBJ2-3,TRBV3-1,CASSQYVSSGRTDTQYF,TGTGCCAGCAGCCAATATGTTTCTAGCGGGAGAACAGATACGCAGTATTTT
.,.,TRBJ2-3,TRBV7-2,CASSFGYGTRTQYF,TGTGCCAGCAGCTTCGGATACGGGACAAGGACGCAGTATTTT
TRBD2,many,TRBJ2-1,TRBV13,CASSFRTSGRRAYNEQFF,TGTGCCAGCAGCTTTAGGACTAGCGGGAGGAGGGCCTACAATGAGCAGTTCTTC
.,many,TRBJ2-4,TRBV27,CASSYPKRAKNIQYF,TGTGCCAGCAGTTACCCCAAAAGAGCCAAAAACATTCAGTACTTC
TRBD1,many,TRBJ2-2,TRBV9,CASSPRTGVTGELFF,TGTGCCAGCAGCCCCCGGACAGGGGTGACCGGGGAGCTGTTTTTT
.,many,TRBJ1-1,TRBV5-1,CASSLTGQVVNTEAFF,TGCGCCAGCAGCTTGACAGGGCAAGTAGTGAACACTGAAGCTTTCTTT
TRBD1,many,TRBJ1-5,TRBV20-1,CSASADRARQPQHF,TGCAGTGCTAGCGCTGACAGGGCCCGACAGCCCCAGCATTTT
.,few,TRBJ2-7,TRBV20-1,CSASHSRYSYEQYF,TGCAGTGCTAGTCACAGCCGGTATTCCTACGAGCAGTACTTC
.,many,TRBJ2-7,TRBV7-2,CASSLERGLVYEQYF,TGTGCCAGCAGCTTAGAAAGGGGACTGGTCTACGAGCAGTACTTC
.,many,TRBJ1-6,TRBV20-1,CSASGVTPNSPLHF,TGCAGTGCTAGTGGGGTGACCCCAAATTCACCCCTCCACTTT